Listed below are T cell receptor beta chains from one sample, sequenced in a study of cytomegalovirus exposure and HLA in healthy donors. Sequenced by immunoSEQ multiplex PCR; TCRdb stores in-frame clones only, minus some. Of some 150,000 clones listed, more than 80% are singletons. The source material was PBMCs. These receptors were obtained from a woman aged 25 to 39 in good health and CMV-seropositive. Both conserved end residues are part of each CDR3. A D gene is named only where the DNA matches it firmly. Clone size is shown for a subset of rows, as once, few, many or a class of expanded clone.

cdr3_nt	cdr3_aa	cdr3_length	j_call	v_call	clone_size	d_call
TGTGCCAGCAGGACAGGGGGCTCCCTCAATCAGCCCCAGCATTTT	CASRTGGSLNQPQHF	15	TRBJ1-5	TRBV2	.	TRBD1
TGTGCCAGCAGTTGGAGGGTTCCTGAAGCTTTCTTT	CASSWRVPEAFF	12	TRBJ1-1	TRBV6-6	.	.
TGTGCCAGCTCACCCCTAACGGGCTACGAGCAGTACTTC	CASSPLTGYEQYF	13	TRBJ2-7	TRBV18	.	.
TGTGCCAGCAGAGTGGGGCTAACAGGTGAAAAACTGTTTTTT	CASRVGLTGEKLFF	14	TRBJ1-4	TRBV2	.	.
TGTGCCAGCTCACCCTCGATCGGGGAGGGCACTGAAGCTTTCTTT	CASSPSIGEGTEAFF	15	TRBJ1-1	TRBV18	once	.
TGTGCCAGCAGTCCCCTCGGGGCAGGCTGGGAGGGCAATCAGCCCCAGCATTTT	CASSPLGAGWEGNQPQHF	18	TRBJ1-5	TRBV27	.	.
TGTGCCAGCGGGGGACAGATCTATGGCTACACCTTC	CASGGQIYGYTF	12	TRBJ1-2	TRBV9	.	TRBD1
TGTGCCAGCAGCTTAGGGAACTCCGGGGGCTATGGCTACACCTTC	CASSLGNSGGYGYTF	15	TRBJ1-2	TRBV7-2	.	.
TGCACCAGCAGCCAAGTACCGGGACAGGGGAATGAAAAACTGTTTTTT	CTSSQVPGQGNEKLFF	16	TRBJ1-4	TRBV1	once	.
TGTGCCAGCAGCGTAGATAGCTCCGAGCAGTACTTC	CASSVDSSEQYF	12	TRBJ2-7	TRBV9	few	.
TGTGCCAGTACAATAAGCATCGGAACAGGCTCCCAGCCCCAGCATTTT	CASTISIGTGSQPQHF	16	TRBJ1-5	TRBV19	.	.
TGTGCCAGCTGGGGGGAGTATGGCTACACCTTC	CASWGEYGYTF	11	TRBJ1-2	TRBV6-6	.	.
TGTGCCAGCTCACCCACTGGCTCCTATAATTCACCCCTCCACTTT	CASSPTGSYNSPLHF	15	TRBJ1-6	TRBV18	.	.
TGTGCCAGCAGTTTGGACAGGGAGAGTTCACCCCTCCACTTT	CASSLDRESSPLHF	14	TRBJ1-6	TRBV27	.	TRBD1
TGTGCCAGCAGCCCGACCGGGACAGGGGAGGGCGAGCAGTACTTC	CASSPTGTGEGEQYF	15	TRBJ2-7	TRBV7-2	.	TRBD1
TGTGCCAGCTCACAGGGGAGGCAAGACTACGAGCAGTACTTC	CASSQGRQDYEQYF	14	TRBJ2-7	TRBV18	.	.
TGTGCCTGGAGCCAACCCGGAGGACCGAAGCATTTT	CAWSQPGGPKHF	12	TRBJ1-5	TRBV30	.	.
TGTGCCAGCAGCTCTCGGGGGGACCTGGGGCTCTACGAGCAGTACTTC	CASSSRGDLGLYEQYF	16	TRBJ2-7	TRBV13	.	TRBD2
TGTGCCAGCAGCCTCCAGATGAACACTGAAGCTTTCTTT	CASSLQMNTEAFF	13	TRBJ1-1	TRBV7-2	few	.
TGTGCCAGCGGGAGGAACACAGATACGCAGTATTTT	CASGRNTDTQYF	12	TRBJ2-3	TRBV9	.	.
TGTGCCAGCAGTTCGGGGACATTGGAAAACTATGGCTACACCTTC	CASSSGTLENYGYTF	15	TRBJ1-2	TRBV6-4	few	.
TGTGCCAGCAGCTTCGAGAGAGGGATGAACACTGAAGCTTTCTTT	CASSFERGMNTEAFF	15	TRBJ1-1	TRBV5-4	.	.
TGTGCCAGCAGTGACAGCGAATGGGACACCGGGGAGCTGTTTTTT	CASSDSEWDTGELFF	15	TRBJ2-2	TRBV6-4	few	.
TGTGCCAGCAGCCGGGGGGATTACTATGGCTACACCTTC	CASSRGDYYGYTF	13	TRBJ1-2	TRBV9	few	.
TGTGCCAGCAGTTACGGGACTCCAGACGAGCAGTACTTC	CASSYGTPDEQYF	13	TRBJ2-7	TRBV6-5	.	.
TGTGCCAGCAGCCGGGGGGGGCAATGGTACAATGAGCAGTTCTTC	CASSRGGQWYNEQFF	15	TRBJ2-1	TRBV5-6	.	TRBD2
TGTGCCAGCAGCCCAAAGGCCGAATACAGGGGGGGTGAGCAGTTCTTC	CASSPKAEYRGGEQFF	16	TRBJ2-1	TRBV7-3	.	.
TGTGCCAGCAGCCGCGGACTAGCGGGGGGCGCTATTTCCTACAATGAGCAGTTCTTC	CASSRGLAGGAISYNEQFF	19	TRBJ2-1	TRBV27	.	TRBD2
TGTGCCAGCAGCTTAGAGGTAGCGGGCGCCGCGACAGATACGCAGTATTTT	CASSLEVAGAATDTQYF	17	TRBJ2-3	TRBV7-6	few	TRBD2
TGCGCCAGCAGCTTGACAGGGGTCGAGAATCAGCCCCAGCATTTT	CASSLTGVENQPQHF	15	TRBJ1-5	TRBV5-1	.	TRBD1
TGTGCCATCAGTGGGACAGGGGGCGCAGAGACCCAGTACTTC	CAISGTGGAETQYF	14	TRBJ2-5	TRBV10-3	.	TRBD1